These 27 T cell receptor beta chains were all obtained from the same sample, sequenced in a study of identical twins. MiXCR, applied by TCRdb to the 5' RACE reads, yields one record per CDR3 protein. The sample has hundreds of thousands of distinct CDR3 sequences; 5.5% to 6.5% are singletons. Sequenced input: naive T cells sorted from blood. These receptors were taken from a man aged 18 to 29 in good health.

This clonotype came up many times. Written as DNA, the CDR3 is TGTGCCAGCACCAACCTAGGGCGGGACATACAAGAGACCCAGTACTTC. Translation: CASTNLGRDIQETQYF. The chain has TRBV7-9 and TRBJ2-5; D may correspond to TRBD1 or TRBD2 (6 bases each). Trimming left V 7 bases short and J 2 bases short, with 20 bases between. The CDR3 length is 16 residues. Germline V gives CDR1 SEHNR, CDR2 FQNEAQ (reference sequence).

Ten or more counts support this clonotype. The V call is TRBV12-3 or TRBV12-4, the J call TRBJ2-2; D gene unclear. The CDR3 has 13 residues. V lost 3 bases to trimming and J lost 4 bases, with 6 bases between them. This CDR3 is CASSLSRTGELFF. CDR3 nucleotide sequence: TGTGCCAGCAGTTTGAGTCGCACCGGGGAGCTGTTTTTT.

V is TRBV30 and J is TRBJ2-2; D is uncertain. There are 14 residues in the CDR3. Germline assignment: CDR1 GTSNPN and CDR2 SVGIG (reference sequence). Between the trimmed V and J ends, which lost 3 bases and 1 base, there was a span of 9 bases. In nucleotides, the CDR3 is TGTGCCTGGAGGGAGTTGGAGAACACCGGGGAGCTGTTTTTT. It is translated as CAWRELENTGELFF.

This chain connects TRBV23-1 to TRBJ2-7, with unresolved D. TRBV23-1 is known as an ORF, though its function is uncertain. Trimming pared 6 bases from V and 7 bases from J, leaving 13 bases between. This CDR3 comprises 12 residues. DNA for the CDR3: TGCGCCAGCAGACTGGGCGTAGGAGAGCAGTACTTC. Amino acids: CASRLGVGEQYF.

This clonotype occurred many times. The gene calls are TRBV12-3 or TRBV12-4 and TRBJ1-5, with unresolved D. V was cut by 3 bases and J by 1 base, with 7 bases left in between. The CDR3 contains 14 residues. The CDR3 here is CASSLTSSNQPQHF. The CDR3 DNA reads TGTGCCAGCAGTTTGACAAGCAGCAATCAGCCCCAGCATTTT.

This clonotype was counted at least ten times. This rearrangement joins TRBV6-1 to TRBJ2-7; TRBD1 matches at 9 bases. This CDR3 spans 15 amino acids. J was trimmed by 0 bases and V by 7 bases; bases with no gene match: 7. Germline loops: CDR1 MNHNS, CDR2 SASEGT. Here the CDR3 DNA reads TGTGCCAGCACTCTCCGGGACAGGGACTCCTACGAGCAGTACTTC. This translates into CASTLRDRDSYEQYF.

This clonotype has a count of ten or more. The V and J genes are TRBV12-3 or TRBV12-4 and TRBJ1-5; D unresolved. The CDR3 length is 14 residues. The V end was cut by 5 bases, the J end by 0 bases, with 8 bases between. CDR3 sequence reads: CASSPRYSNQPQHF. Here the CDR3 DNA reads TGTGCCAGCAGTCCGAGGTATAGCAATCAGCCCCAGCATTTT.

Many counts were recorded for this clonotype. The chain links TRBV20-1 to TRBJ1-4; possibly TRBD1 for D (5 bases). The CDR3 extends over 13 amino acids. Deletions cut 6 bases from V and 5 bases from J, with 13 bases between. Per germline, CDR1 DFQATT and CDR2 SNEGSKA (reference sequence). Here the CDR3 reads CSAKGTMNEKLFF. CDR3 bases: TGCAGTGCCAAGGGGACTATGAATGAAAAACTGTTTTTT.

The rearrangement links TRBV6-5 to TRBJ2-3, with 11 bases lining up with TRBD2. The CDR3 sequence is 14 residues long. Germline CDR1 is MNHEY and CDR2 is SVGAGI. The V gene end was trimmed by 6 bases and the J gene end by 6 bases; junction bases not matched to a gene: 5. CDR3 sequence reads: CASRLIAGGDTQYF. CDR3 nucleotide sequence: TGTGCCAGCAGATTAATAGCGGGGGGGGATACGCAGTATTTT.

This clonotype was recorded many times. The chain employs TRBV4-2 and TRBJ2-7; D may be TRBD1 (6 bases). Trimming pared 1 base from V and 3 bases from J, leaving 13 bases between. The germline V gene has CDR1 LGHNA and CDR2 YNFKEQ. The CDR3 loop spans 15 amino acids. For the CDR3, the DNA is TGTGCCAGCAGCCAAGGTTCGGGACAACTCTACGAGCAGTACTTC. Protein product: CASSQGSGQLYEQYF.

A few counts support this clonotype. The chain links TRBV7-9 to TRBJ2-3; 12 bases align to TRBD2. Germline V gene data show CDR1 as SEHNR and CDR2 as FQNEAQ (reference sequence). The CDR3 runs to 16 residues. The junction had 9 bases not matched to a gene; V was cut back by 6 bases and J by 5 bases. CDR3 residues: CASRQGLAGRKDTQYF. The CDR3 bases are TGTGCCAGCAGGCAAGGACTAGCGGGACGGAAAGATACGCAGTATTTT.

This clonotype was observed a few times. The V and J genes are TRBV18 and TRBJ1-1, with D perhaps TRBD1 (5 bases). CDR1 is KGHSH, CDR2 LQKENI, per germline. The CDR3 totals 11 residues. Trimming shortened V by 10 bases and J by 11 bases, and 17 bases separated the two germline ends. The CDR3 is CATLNGGTAFF. DNA for the CDR3: TGTGCCACCCTAAATGGGGGGACGGCTTTCTTT.

Only a few counts were recorded for this clonotype. This sequence joins TRBV7-9 and TRBJ1-4; weak D call: TRBD1 (6 bases). V was trimmed by 5 bases and J by 7 bases, leaving 17 bases between them. The CDR3 contains 15 residues. CDR1 is SEHNR, CDR2 FQNEAQ, per germline (reference sequence). CDR3 sequence (DNA): TGTGCCAGCAGCGCAATCACAGGGTTCAGTGAAAAACTGTTTTTT. This translates into CASSAITGFSEKLFF.

Ten or more counts support this clonotype. CDR3 in DNA: TGCAGTGCCGCGGGAGGCGGACCGGGCACAGATACGCAGTATTTT. Its protein is CSAAGGGPGTDTQYF. The V and J genes are TRBV20-1 and TRBJ2-3; 8 bases fit TRBD2. The CDR3 has 15 residues. The germline gives CDR1 DFQATT, CDR2 SNEGSKA (reference sequence). V gave up 6 bases and J gave up 1 base; unmatched junction bases: 9.

This clonotype has at least ten counts. The chain joins TRBV29-1 to TRBJ1-2, with D unresolved. The CDR3 length is 12 residues. The germline V gene encodes CDR1 SQVTM and CDR2 ANQGSEA. The germline V and J ends were trimmed by 3 bases and 6 bases, with 11 bases remaining between them. CDR3 bases: TGCAGCGTTGAGAATGCAAACCATGGCTACACCTTC. Translated, it gives CSVENANHGYTF.

This clonotype was seen only a few times. Written as DNA, the CDR3 is TGCGCCAGCAGCTCCCGGACGGAAAACATTCAGTACTTC. Its protein product is CASSSRTENIQYF. This chain connects TRBV5-1 to TRBJ2-4; no definite D call. Germline lookup yields CDR1 SGHRS and CDR2 YFSETQ. The CDR3 length is 13 residues. V was cut by 3 bases and J by 5 bases, with 9 bases left in between.

V gene TRBV6-6 combines with J gene TRBJ1-4; D is undetermined. Germline CDR1 and CDR2: MNHNY and SVGAGI (reference sequence). CDR3 size: 12 residues. Trimming removed 0 bases at V and 8 bases at J, with 4 bases between. CDR3 sequence (DNA): TGTGCCAGCAGTTACTCGCGCGAAAAACTGTTTTTT. It is translated as CASSYSREKLFF.

This clonotype was observed at least ten times. The chain uses TRBV29-1 and TRBJ2-7; 7 bases fit TRBD2. The CDR3 extends over 14 amino acids. Losses at the gene ends were 2 bases for V and 1 base for J; bases not matched to a gene: 5. The germline gives CDR1 SQVTM, CDR2 ANQGSEA. CDR3 protein: CSVEIASGSYEQYF. CDR3 DNA sequence: TGCAGCGTTGAAATCGCTAGCGGATCCTACGAGCAGTACTTC.

This clonotype was picked up many times. A read error may account for a junction end that differs from germline. The gene calls are TRBV14 and TRBJ2-7; 9 nucleotides line up with TRBD1. This CDR3 spans 14 amino acids. Germline assignment: CDR1 SGHDN and CDR2 FVKESK. The CDR3 sequence: CASSQDRYRGPMDF. The CDR3 DNA is TGTGCCAGCAGCCAAGATCGTTACAGGGGGCCGATGGACTTC.

This clonotype was seen only a few times. This sequence joins TRBV29-1 and TRBJ2-7; D may match TRBD1 or TRBD2 (7 bases each). Trimming pared 4 bases from V and 6 bases from J, leaving 16 bases between. The CDR3 contains 13 residues. The germline V gene encodes CDR1 SQVTM and CDR2 ANQGSEA. Here the CDR3 reads CSVVGQGGVEQYV. CDR3 in DNA: TGCAGCGTTGTTGGGCAGGGGGGGGTCGAGCAGTACGTC.

The rearrangement joins TRBV5-6 to TRBJ2-2; 8 bases agree with TRBD2. Germline values: CDR1 SGHDT, CDR2 YYEEEE. The CDR3 loop spans 16 amino acids. V lost 1 base, J lost 2 bases, and 4 bases stayed unmatched. CDR3 amino acids: CASSLRAGGNTGELFF. The CDR3 nucleotides are TGTGCCAGCAGCTTGCGGGCGGGGGGCAACACCGGGGAGCTGTTTTTT.

This clonotype has a count of ten or more. J is TRBJ2-7 and V is TRBV9; 8 bases align to TRBD2. The junction had 5 bases not matched to a gene; V was cut back by 0 bases and J by 3 bases. This CDR3 comprises 15 residues. CDR1 and CDR2 from the germline V gene are SGDLS and YYNGEE. The CDR3 DNA reads TGTGCCAGCAGCGTAGGGGTTAGCGGGAACTACGAGCAGTACTTC. As protein: CASSVGVSGNYEQYF.

This clonotype was seen many times. The chain has TRBV24-1 and TRBJ2-3; D unresolved. Germline V gene lookup returns CDR1 KGHDR and CDR2 SFDVKD. Trimming removed 5 bases from V and 2 bases from J, with 16 bases in between. The CDR3 extends over 16 amino acids. CDR3 DNA: TGTGCCACCAGTGTTTCCGCGGCGATAAACACAGATACGCAGTATTTT. This gives the protein CATSVSAAINTDTQYF.

This clonotype has ten or more counts. J is TRBJ1-6 and V is TRBV12-5; D gene ambiguous. Germline assignment: CDR1 LGHNT and CDR2 FRNRAP. Deletions cut 0 bases from V and 7 bases from J, with 16 bases between. This CDR3 comprises 17 residues. CDR3 nucleotide sequence: TGTGCTAGTGGTTTGGTACGTCCGGAGGGTCGAAATTCACCCCTCCACTTT. It translates to CASGLVRPEGRNSPLHF.

The V call is TRBV5-1, the J call TRBJ2-6; D is perhaps TRBD1 (5 bases). Deletions cut 0 bases from V and 2 bases from J, with 9 bases between. The CDR3 has 16 residues. The germline CDR1 and CDR2 sequences are SGHRS and YFSETQ. The CDR3 DNA is TGCGCCAGCAGCTTGGGTTTCAGGGCTGGGGCCAACGTCCTGACTTTC. It translates to CASSLGFRAGANVLTF.

This clonotype came up many times. This chain joins TRBV28 and TRBJ1-5; perhaps TRBD1 as D (5 bases). There are 17 residues in the CDR3. CDR1 is MDHEN, CDR2 SYDVKM, per germline. Trimming removed 6 bases at V and 3 bases at J, with 21 bases between. CDR3 loop: CASSPINPGPSNQPQHF. DNA of the CDR3: TGTGCCAGCAGCCCAATAAATCCGGGACCGTCCAATCAGCCCCAGCATTTT.

This clonotype was seen at least ten times. V gene TRBV28 combines with J gene TRBJ2-7; 7 nucleotides line up with TRBD2. This CDR3 spans 14 amino acids. V dropped 7 bases and J dropped 2; count of bases not matched to a gene: 8. Germline V lookup: CDR1 MDHEN, CDR2 SYDVKM. The CDR3 here is CASIGGSNTYEQYF. The CDR3 bases are TGTGCCAGCATAGGCGGGAGTAACACCTACGAGCAGTACTTC. The full variable domain, rest sourced from reference TRBV28 and TRBJ2-7, is DVKVTQSSRYLVKRTGEKVFLECVQDMDHENMFWYRQDPGLGLRLIYFSYDVKMKEKGDIPEGYSVSREKKERFSLILESASTNQTSMYLCASIGGSNTYEQYFGPGTRLTVT.